A single sample is the source of the 22 T cell receptor beta chains below, sequenced in a study of CD8 T cells in ankylosing spondylitis (dated by TCRdb to 2016 to 2017). The antigens of these receptors remain unknown. The library came from 5' RACE. Instrument on record: Illumina HiSeq 2500. In TCRdb, the public reads were trimmed at Q25 with fastp and aligned with MiXCR, with productive beta chains retained. Rows with one shared CDR3 protein collapse into an entry with the most common genes and DNA. This sample holds a few hundred thousand distinct CDR3 sequences; about a fifth were observed only once. 16% of the sample is taken by the ten largest. Results the study describes overall, beyond this receptor: Blood from ankylosing spondylitis patients appeared to be characterized by a TCR beta motif made up of 8 or 9 highly homologous amino acid variants.

Sequencing was done on a sample of blood, either unsorted or a sorted T cell fraction (not recorded which). These receptors originate from a male donor with ankylosing spondylitis.

The J gene is TRBJ2-5, the V gene TRBV29-1; the match to TRBD2 covers 10 bases. Looked up from germline, CDR1 is SQVTM and CDR2 is ANQGSEA. With V trimmed by 4 bases and J by 4 bases, 12 bases remained unmatched. The CDR3 is 16 amino acids. The CDR3 sequence: CSVAPRLAGLGETQYF. As DNA, the CDR3 is TGCAGCGTTGCCCCACGACTAGCGGGCTTGGGAGAGACCCAGTACTTC. Full variable domain (outside the CDR3, taken from reference TRBV29-1 and TRBJ2-5): SAVISQKPSRDICQRGTSLTIQCQVDSQVTMMFWYRQQPGQSLTLIATANQGSEATYESGFVIDKFPISRPNLTFSTLTVSNMSPEDSSIYLCSVAPRLAGLGETQYFGPGTRLLVL.

The CDR3 sequence is CASSPLGGVSPLHF. The DNA for the CDR3 is TGTGCCAGCAGCCCGTTAGGCGGGGTTTCACCCCTCCACTTT. This chain connects TRBV28 to TRBJ1-6; no clear D. The V gene lost 6 bases and the J gene lost 9 bases, with 15 bases spanning the gap. Germline V lookup: CDR1 MDHEN, CDR2 SYDVKM. The CDR3 length is 14 residues.

In its sample, this clonotype was seen a few times. The chain joins TRBV2 to TRBJ2-2, with D unclear. The CDR3 length is 13 residues. V lost 2 bases and J 7 bases, leaving 8 bases between the germline ends. Germline CDR1 reads SNHLY; CDR2 reads FYNNEI. CDR3 nucleotide sequence: TGTGCCAGCAGTGAAAGCAGGAGCGGGGAGCTGTTTTTT. It specifies CASSESRSGELFF.

J is TRBJ1-3 and V is TRBV2; 8 nucleotides agree with TRBD1. The CDR3 has 16 residues. CDR1 is SNHLY, CDR2 FYNNEI, per germline. V shed 9 bases, J shed 0 bases, and the junction held 10 bases outside the gene matches. The CDR3: CASRRDRLYSGNTIYF. CDR3 nucleotide sequence: TGTGCCAGTCGGAGGGACAGGCTTTACTCTGGAAACACCATATATTTT.

The chain is built from TRBV2 and TRBJ2-3; TRBD1 or TRBD2 may be the D gene (5 bases each). Trimming cost V 6 bases and J 0 bases, with 10 bases left between them. The CDR3 length is 14 residues. In germline, CDR1 is SNHLY, CDR2 FYNNEI. In DNA form, the CDR3 reads TGTGCCAGCAGGAGGGACCTTAGCACAGATACGCAGTATTTT. Translation: CASRRDLSTDTQYF. Variable domain in full (rest from reference TRBV2 and TRBJ2-3): EPEVTQTPSHQVTQMGQEVILRCVPISNHLYFYWYRQILGQKVEFLVSFYNNEISEKSEIFDDQFSVERPDGSNFTLKIRSTKLEDSAMYFCASRRDLSTDTQYFGPGTRLTVL.

This clonotype has just a few counts. The chain recombines TRBV19 with TRBJ1-1; D may be TRBD1 (5 bases). Trimming stripped 6 bases from V and 5 bases from J, with 19 bases between. Germline-derived CDR1 and CDR2 are LNHDA and SQIVND (reference sequence). This CDR3 is 15 amino acids long. CDR3 region: CASRYNTRGRTEAFF. CDR3 nucleotide sequence: TGTGCCAGTAGGTACAACACCCGGGGACGGACTGAAGCTTTCTTT.

This CDR3 is CASSQNWNTGELFF. DNA for the CDR3: TGTGCCAGCAGCCAAAACTGGAACACCGGGGAGCTGTTTTTT. The V gene is TRBV14, the J gene TRBJ2-2; D gene ambiguous. The CDR3 sequence is 14 residues long. Trimming removed 2 bases from V and 1 base from J, with 5 bases in between. Germline loops: CDR1 SGHDN, CDR2 FVKESK.

J is TRBJ1-2 and V is TRBV6-5; no firm D call. CDR1 is MNHEY, CDR2 SVGAGI, per germline. The CDR3 has 12 amino acids. The V and J ends lost 2 bases and 4 bases respectively, with 5 bases between them. CDR3 bases: TGTGCCAGCAGTTACGACTCCTATGGCTACACCTTC. Amino acids: CASSYDSYGYTF.

This clonotype was recorded a few times. The rearrangement uses TRBV19 and TRBJ1-4, with D unclear. CDR3 size: 15 residues. The ends were cut back, 3 bases at V and 0 bases at J, with 8 bases in the middle. Germline CDR1 LNHDA, CDR2 SQIVND (reference sequence). For the CDR3, the DNA is TGTGCCAGTAGTATTTCGTCTGCAACTAATGAAAAACTGTTTTTT. This encodes CASSISSATNEKLFF.

This clonotype was counted many times. This chain uses TRBV6-2 or TRBV6-3 with TRBJ2-2, with unresolved D. The CDR3 runs 15 residues. Deletions cut 6 bases from V and 5 bases from J, with 16 bases between. Per the germline V gene, CDR1 is MNHEY and CDR2 is SVGEGT. As DNA, the CDR3 is TGTGCCAGCAGCCCTTTCGATATGAGAACCGGGGAGCTGTTTTTT. This encodes CASSPFDMRTGELFF.

This clonotype was recorded a few times. The CDR3 sequence is CSVEGGGPGELFF. CDR3 DNA: TGCAGCGTTGAAGGCGGGGGACCCGGGGAGCTGTTTTTT. V and J are TRBV29-1 and TRBJ2-2; 7 bases map to TRBD2. Germline assignment: CDR1 SQVTM and CDR2 ANQGSEA. The CDR3 has 13 residues. With 1 base clipped from V and 6 bases from J, the junction kept 2 bases outside the gene matches.

The table lists this clonotype with a few counts. The gene calls are TRBV29-1 and TRBJ1-2; D gene unclear. CDR1 and CDR2 (germline): SQVTM, ANQGSEA. CDR3 length: 11 residues. V was cut by 6 bases and J by 2 bases, with 7 bases left in between. CDR3 nucleotide sequence: TGCAGCGTCAACTGGAACTATGGCTACACCTTC. It is translated as CSVNWNYGYTF.

This chain connects TRBV2 to TRBJ2-1; 7 bases are a match to TRBD2. The junction had 10 bases not matched to a gene; V was cut back by 6 bases and J by 5 bases. The CDR3 consists of 15 residues. Germline values: CDR1 SNHLY, CDR2 FYNNEI. CDR3 protein: CASSATSVRHNEQFF. The CDR3 bases are TGTGCCAGCAGCGCCACTAGCGTTCGTCACAATGAGCAGTTCTTC.

The rearrangement links TRBV20-1 to TRBJ2-1; TRBD2 matches at 8 bases. The germline CDR1 and CDR2 sequences are DFQATT and SNEGSKA (reference sequence). Losses at the gene ends were 1 base for V and 3 bases for J; bases not matched to a gene: 11. CDR3 length equals 17 residues. The DNA for the CDR3 is TGCAGTGCTAGAGCATCCGGGAGGGACACCCGCTACAATGAGCAGTTCTTC. Encoded protein: CSARASGRDTRYNEQFF.

This clonotype showed up many times. The V gene is TRBV7-8, the J gene TRBJ1-5, with D uncertain. Germline V gives CDR1 SGHVS, CDR2 FQNEAQ. The CDR3 extends over 17 amino acids. V shed 1 base and J shed 9 bases, with 22 bases lying between them. CDR3 bases: TGTGCCAGCAGCTTAGTATTCGAGCCCTCAGCGGGGAGGCCCCAGCATTTT. Translated, it gives CASSLVFEPSAGRPQHF.

This clonotype was counted only a few times. CDR3 protein: CATSDSDSYEQYF. Written as DNA, the CDR3 is TGTGCCACCAGTGATTCGGACAGCTACGAGCAGTACTTC. V and J are TRBV24-1 and TRBJ2-7; possible D gene TRBD1, 6 bases. Per germline, CDR1 KGHDR and CDR2 SFDVKD. V was trimmed by 2 bases and J by 3 bases, leaving 7 bases between them. The CDR3 spans 13 residues.

The chain recombines TRBV12-3 or TRBV12-4 with TRBJ1-2, with TRBD1 identical over 7 bases. The CDR3 has 14 residues. The V segment lost 6 bases and the J segment 4 bases; nucleotides outside the gene matches: 8. The DNA of the CDR3 is TGTGCCAGCAGGATGAGACAGGGCCTCTATGGCTACACCTTC. Amino acids: CASRMRQGLYGYTF.

The chain recombines TRBV19 with TRBJ2-5, with 9 bases aligning to TRBD1. This CDR3 region has 15 residues. CDR1 and CDR2 from the germline V gene are LNHDA and SQIVND (reference sequence). The V gene end was trimmed by 5 bases and the J gene end by 4 bases; junction bases not matched to a gene: 8. CDR3 bases: TGTGCCAGTAGTCGTACGGGACAGGGAAGAGAGACCCAGTACTTC. Translation: CASSRTGQGRETQYF.

There are many counts of this clonotype. The chain links TRBV5-1 to TRBJ2-7; 7 positions match TRBD2. CDR1 is SGHRS and CDR2 is YFSETQ in the germline V gene. With 2 bases clipped from V and 2 bases from J, the junction kept 4 bases outside the gene matches. The CDR3 loop spans 14 amino acids. The CDR3 here is CASSFERGAYEQYF. The CDR3 bases are TGCGCCAGCAGCTTCGAGCGGGGAGCCTACGAGCAGTACTTC.

This chain joins TRBV5-1 and TRBJ2-4; tentatively, D is TRBD1 or TRBD2 (6 bases each). The CDR3 extends over 17 amino acids. From germline, CDR1 is SGHRS and CDR2 YFSETQ. The V gene lost 3 bases and the J gene lost 7 bases, with 23 bases spanning the gap. The DNA for the CDR3 is TGCGCCAGCAGCTCGGGTGGAGGGGGTATCAGCGGGAACATTCAGTACTTC. As protein: CASSSGGGGISGNIQYF.

The genes are TRBV5-1 and TRBJ2-2, with D uncertain. Looked up from germline, CDR1 is SGHRS and CDR2 is YFSETQ. The CDR3 is 14 residues long. The V end was cut by 0 bases, the J end by 4 bases, with 7 bases between. CDR3 sequence: CASSLVTSTGELFF. DNA for the CDR3: TGCGCCAGCAGCTTGGTAACATCCACCGGGGAGCTGTTTTTT. The whole variable domain, filled in from reference TRBV5-1 and TRBJ2-2, reads KAGVTQTPRYLIKTRGQQVTLSCSPISGHRSVSWYQQTPGQGLQFLFEYFSETQRNKGNFPGRFSGRQFSNSRSEMNVSTLELGDSALYLCASSLVTSTGELFFGEGSRLTVL.

The chain carries TRBV11-3 and TRBJ2-1; TRBD2 agrees at 11 bases. Germline values: CDR1 SGHNT, CDR2 YENEEA. Trimming took 2 bases from V and 4 from J; bases not matched to a gene: 1. The CDR3 totals 15 residues. CDR3 in amino acids: CASSLWTSGYNEQFF. The CDR3 bases are TGTGCCAGCAGCTTATGGACTAGCGGGTACAATGAGCAGTTCTTC. Using reference TRBV11-3 and TRBJ2-1 for the parts outside the CDR3, the full variable domain is EAGVVQSPRYKIIEKKQPVAFWCNPISGHNTLYWYLQNLGQGPELLIRYENEEAVDDSQLPKDRFSAERLKGVDSTLKIQPAELGDSAVYLCASSLWTSGYNEQFFGPGTRLTVL.